This is a list of T cell receptor beta chains from one sample in a study of a mutant IDH1 vaccine in newly diagnosed glioma. Assay used: immunoSEQ multiplex PCR; TCRdb lists only in-frame clones, some missing. The sample consists of about 40,000 clones, roughly 92% of them appearing once. These receptors' antigens are unknown. Sequences were derived from PBMCs, sampled from a glioma patient whose treatment included an IDH1 peptide vaccine. The origin of the receptors is a man aged 50 to 60 with glioma. Each CDR3 is given with its conserved first and last residue. Each record gives: D gene, clone size, V gene, J gene, CDR3 DNA, CDR3 protein. The D gene is left open where the match is weak. The size field is filled for only some rows; it gives once, few, many or a size class.

>.|.|TRBV29-1|TRBJ1-2
TGCAGCGCTTCAGACCCAAACTATGGCTACACCTTC
CSASDPNYGYTF
>TRBD1|.|TRBV28|TRBJ1-3
TGTGCCAGCAGTTTATTCCAGGGGGCTGGAAACACCATATATTTT
CASSLFQGAGNTIYF
>.|.|TRBV5-1|TRBJ2-3
TGCGCCAGCAGCCCGGGGGGACACCTCACAGATACGCAGTATTTT
CASSPGGHLTDTQYF
>.|.|TRBV30|TRBJ2-7
TGTGCCTGGAGTAAGGGACCCGAGCAGTACTTC
CAWSKGPEQYF
>TRBD2|.|TRBV5-4|TRBJ2-5
TGTGCCAGCGCCCGCAGCGGGGGGGCCGGAGAGACCCAGTACTTC
CASARSGGAGETQYF
>.|.|TRBV19|TRBJ1-3
TGTGCCAGTAGCTGGGACTTTTCTGGAAACACCATATATTTT
CASSWDFSGNTIYF
>TRBD2|.|TRBV27|TRBJ2-3
TGTGCCAGCAGTTTTGTAGCGGGAGGGCCAGATACGCAGTATTTT
CASSFVAGGPDTQYF
>TRBD1|.|TRBV29-1|TRBJ2-1
TGCAGCGTTGGAACAGGGGGCTACAATGAGCAGTTCTTC
CSVGTGGYNEQFF
>TRBD1|.|TRBV19|TRBJ1-4
TGTGCCAGTAGTATCAGAACGACAGGGCTGGATGAAAAACTGTTTTTT
CASSIRTTGLDEKLFF
>TRBD2|.|TRBV28|TRBJ2-1
TGTGCCATAGCGGGGGGCCGCTCCTACAATGAGCAGTTCTTC
CAIAGGRSYNEQFF
>.|.|TRBV9|TRBJ1-6
TGTGCCAGCAACGGCACCAATAATTCACCCCTCCACTTT
CASNGTNNSPLHF
>.|.|TRBV6-6|TRBJ2-5
TGTGCCAGCAGTTCCACGACTAGTATCCAAGAGACCCAGTACTTC
CASSSTTSIQETQYF
>.|once|TRBV18|TRBJ2-3
TGTGCCAGCTCACCACGGGTTAGGATTGAGGGCACAGATACGCAGTATTTT
CASSPRVRIEGTDTQYF
>.|.|TRBV7-8|TRBJ1-3
TGTGCCAGCAGCCTCAGGGGCCCTTCTGGAAACACCATATATTTT
CASSLRGPSGNTIYF
>.|.|TRBV4-3|TRBJ1-6
TGCGCCAGCAGCCAAGCGGTCCAGGGCTATGGATCACCCCTCCACTTT
CASSQAVQGYGSPLHF
>TRBD1|.|TRBV5-6|TRBJ1-3
TGTGCCAGCAGCTCTGTGGGGACAGGGTTAGGCTCTGGAAACACCATATATTTT
CASSSVGTGLGSGNTIYF
>.|.|TRBV5-1|TRBJ2-7
TGCGCCAGCAGCTTGGCGGTTTCTAGCGCAACCTACGAGCAGTACTTC
CASSLAVSSATYEQYF
>TRBD2|once|TRBV4-2|TRBJ2-3
TGTGCCAGCAGCCAAGGGACTAGCGGATACACAGATACGCAGTATTTT
CASSQGTSGYTDTQYF
>TRBD2|.|TRBV5-1|TRBJ2-3
TGCGCCAGCAGCTCGCGGGACTACACAGATACGCAGTATTTT
CASSSRDYTDTQYF
>TRBD1|.|TRBV27|TRBJ2-1
TGTGCCAGCAGTTTATTAGGGACAGGGGTTGGCAATGAGCAGTTCTTC
CASSLLGTGVGNEQFF
>TRBD2|once|TRBV2|TRBJ2-5
TGTGCCAGCAGTGCAAACCCTCTAGCGGGGTGTTACTTC
CASSANPLAGCYF
>.|.|TRBV7-9|TRBJ2-7
TGTGCCATAACCGCAGTTTACGAGCAGTACTTC
CAITAVYEQYF
>.|.|TRBV7-2|TRBJ1-3
TGTGCCAGCAGCTTAACTTATGCACGGAGCTCTGGAAACACCATATATTTT
CASSLTYARSSGNTIYF
>.|.|TRBV27|TRBJ1-1
TGTGCCAGCAGTTTCAGTATGAACACTGAAGCTTTCTTT
CASSFSMNTEAFF
>.|.|TRBV6-5|TRBJ2-2
TGTGCCAGCAAGATAGACAGTAAAACCACCGGGGAGCTGTTTTTT
CASKIDSKTTGELFF
>.|few|TRBV7-9|TRBJ2-7
TGTGCCAGCAGCTTAGCCCCCTACGAGCAGTACTTC
CASSLAPYEQYF
>.|few|TRBV5-1|TRBJ1-4
TGCGCCAGCAGCTACTCGGGAGCGGAAAATGAAAAACTGTTTTTT
CASSYSGAENEKLFF
>.|.|TRBV5-1|TRBJ1-1
TGCGCCAGCAGCCTCGGTTTGAGGCCCCTAGATGAAGCTTTCTTT
CASSLGLRPLDEAFF
>TRBD1|.|TRBV9|TRBJ1-3
TGTGCCAGCAGCGCCGGGACAGTCTCTGGAAACACCATATATTTT
CASSAGTVSGNTIYF